Below, 18 T cell receptor beta chains from the same sample are listed, as sequenced in a study of vaccination and CD4 T cells after COVID-19. Sequenced with the Oncomine TCR Beta short-read assay was DNA taken from cultured CD4+ T cells. A single record per CDR3 protein comes from TCRdb applying MiXCR to the PCR reads. The sample records about 21,000 distinct CDR3 sequences, about 60% being singletons. Their antigens remain unidentified. Treatment defined: roughly 11-day PBMC culture with coronavirus spike peptide pools or control peptides (ViraFEST assay). Sequenced material: CD4+ T cells from blood, cultured in vitro. The receptors were sampled from a human donor who had recovered from COVID-19.

J is TRBJ1-2 and V is TRBV6-5, with a possible D match to TRBD1 (6 bases). The CDR3 totals 13 residues. Germline-derived CDR1 and CDR2 are MNHEY and SVGAGI. Trimming stripped 0 bases from V and 5 bases from J, with 7 bases between. The CDR3, as DNA: TGTGCCAGCAGTTACTCGGACAGTTATGGCTACACCTTC. The encoded protein is CASSYSDSYGYTF.

The genes are TRBV23-1 and TRBJ2-7; 8 bases are shared with TRBD2. TRBV23-1 is reported as an ORF; its role is uncertain. This CDR3 spans 19 amino acids. Losses at the gene ends were 3 bases for V and 4 bases for J; bases not matched to a gene: 20. The CDR3 protein is CASSHPGLAATDRDYEQYF. In DNA form, the CDR3 reads TGCGCCAGCAGTCACCCCGGACTAGCAGCTACCGATCGGGATTACGAGCAGTACTTC.

Relative to its sample, this clonotype is medium-sized. The V and J genes are TRBV20-1 and TRBJ1-5; unclear D gene. Germline CDR1 reads DFQATT; CDR2 reads SNEGSKA (reference sequence). There are 13 residues in the CDR3. V was trimmed by 4 bases and J by 3 bases, leaving 10 bases between them. The CDR3 DNA is TGCAGTGCTACTAAACCCCACAATCAGCCCCAGCATTTT. Its translation is CSATKPHNQPQHF.

The chain joins TRBV18 to TRBJ2-1; tentatively, D is TRBD1 (5 bases). V lost 7 bases and J lost 0, with 13 bases in between. This CDR3 is 15 amino acids long. Germline V lookup: CDR1 KGHSH, CDR2 LQKENI. The CDR3 coding sequence is TGTGCCAGCTTACAGACAGCCTTCTCCTACAATGAGCAGTTCTTC. Its translation: CASLQTAFSYNEQFF. Combining the CDR3 with reference TRBV18 and TRBJ2-1 gives the whole variable domain NAGVMQNPRHLVRRRGQEARLRCSPMKGHSHVYWYRQLPEEGLKFMVYLQKENIIDESGMPKERFSAEFPKEGPSILRIQQVVRGDSAAYFCASLQTAFSYNEQFFGPGTRLTVL.

V usage is TRBV7-9 and J usage is TRBJ1-1; D is undetermined. V was trimmed by 0 bases and J by 2 bases, leaving 7 bases between them. The CDR3 length is 14 residues. Germline V gives CDR1 SEHNR, CDR2 FQNEAQ (reference sequence). The CDR3 region is CASSLAAGNTEAFF. In DNA, the CDR3 is TGTGCCAGCAGCTTAGCGGCAGGCAACACTGAAGCTTTCTTT.

In its sample, this clonotype was seen a few times. This rearrangement joins TRBV28 to TRBJ2-2; D is uncertain. The CDR3 is 13 amino acids. The germline CDR1 and CDR2 sequences are MDHEN and SYDVKM. The ends were cut back, 3 bases at V and 2 bases at J, with 4 bases in the middle. The CDR3 DNA follows: TGTGCCAGCAGTTTTGACAACACCGGGGAGCTGTTTTTT. It codes for CASSFDNTGELFF.

The V call is TRBV5-1, the J call TRBJ2-1, with TRBD1 matching 8 bases. This CDR3 has 19 amino acids. Germline CDR1 is SGHRS and CDR2 is YFSETQ. V shed 4 bases, J shed 0 bases, and the junction held 15 bases outside the gene matches. The DNA for the CDR3 is TGCGCCAGCAGCGACGGACAGGGCGTTGGCGGCAGCTCCTACAATGAGCAGTTCTTC. This codes for CASSDGQGVGGSSYNEQFF.

The gene calls are TRBV12-3 or TRBV12-4 and TRBJ1-1; TRBD1 matches 7 bases. This CDR3 has 15 amino acids. The V gene end was trimmed by 5 bases and the J gene end by 5 bases; junction bases not matched to a gene: 11. The CDR3 region has the DNA TGTGCCAGCAGTCAGAGACAGGGTAGGGGGACTGAAGCTTTCTTT. Its protein product is CASSQRQGRGTEAFF.

J is TRBJ1-1 and V is TRBV2; a weak D match, TRBD1 (5 bases). V was shortened by 9 bases and J by 5 bases, with 13 bases between the two germline ends. The CDR3 sequence is 12 residues long. Germline V gives CDR1 SNHLY, CDR2 FYNNEI. The CDR3 region is CASGGVETEAFF. For the CDR3, the DNA is TGTGCCAGTGGGGGGGTGGAGACTGAAGCTTTCTTT. The full variable domain, rest sourced from reference TRBV2 and TRBJ1-1, is EPEVTQTPSHQVTQMGQEVILRCVPISNHLYFYWYRQILGQKVEFLVSFYNNEISEKSEIFDDQFSVERPDGSNFTLKIRSTKLEDSAMYFCASGGVETEAFFGQGTRLTVV.

The DNA for the CDR3 is TGTGCCAGCAGTTACCCGGCAGGGGGCAACACTGAAGCTTTCTTT. Protein product: CASSYPAGGNTEAFF. The chain couples TRBV6-5 to TRBJ1-1; 8 nucleotides match TRBD1. Germline CDR1 MNHEY, CDR2 SVGAGI. The CDR3 spans 15 residues. The J segment lost 2 bases and the V segment lost 2 bases, leaving 4 bases of the junction unmatched.

The chain has TRBV6-1 and TRBJ1-5, with D hard to call. V was pared by 6 bases and J by 3 bases, with 6 bases between. This CDR3 comprises 12 residues. The germline V gene has CDR1 MNHNS and CDR2 SASEGT. This CDR3 is CASSQTNQPQHF. The DNA for the CDR3 is TGTGCCAGCAGCCAGACCAATCAGCCCCAGCATTTT.

This clonotype turned up a few times. This chain links TRBV5-5 with TRBJ2-2, with TRBD2 identical over 9 bases. Trimming took 4 bases from V and 4 from J; bases not matched to a gene: 5. Germline-derived CDR1 and CDR2 are SGHKS and YYEKEE (reference sequence). The CDR3 totals 15 residues. CDR3 amino acids: CASSPTSGLTGELFF. CDR3 DNA sequence: TGTGCCAGCAGCCCGACTAGCGGCCTCACCGGGGAGCTGTTTTTT.

The CDR3 reads CASRPSGRAEETQYF. CDR3 in DNA: TGTGCCAGCAGACCTAGCGGGAGGGCAGAAGAGACCCAGTACTTC. The chain joins TRBV12-3 or TRBV12-4 to TRBJ2-5, with TRBD2 identical over 12 bases. Losses at the gene ends were 6 bases for V and 3 bases for J; bases not matched to a gene: 5. CDR3 length: 15 residues.

The chain joins TRBV6-5 to TRBJ2-2; 8 bases map to TRBD2. Unmatched junction bases numbered 8, after V lost 0 bases and J lost 5 bases. From germline, CDR1 is MNHEY and CDR2 SVGAGI. The CDR3 loop spans 17 amino acids. As DNA, the CDR3 is TGTGCCAGCAGTTACTCGTTTTGGACTAGCAAAACCGGGGAGCTGTTTTTT. Protein product: CASSYSFWTSKTGELFF.

This clonotype has more than one count but fewer than ten. The V call is TRBV24-1, the J call TRBJ1-2; D may be TRBD1 (6 bases). Trimming shortened V by 1 base and J by 8 bases, and 13 bases separated the two germline ends. CDR3 length equals 14 residues. The V gene's germline CDR1 is KGHDR and CDR2 SFDVKD. CDR3 region: CATSDFTGSYGYTF. The CDR3 nucleotides read TGTGCCACCAGTGATTTTACAGGGAGTTACGGCTACACCTTC.

The chain couples TRBV6-1 to TRBJ2-3; D gene ambiguous. Germline V gives CDR1 MNHNS, CDR2 SASEGT. V lost 7 bases and J lost 0, with 8 bases in between. The CDR3 is made up of 13 amino acids. The CDR3 bases are TGTGCCAGCATTGAGCACAGCACAGATACGCAGTATTTT. Its translation: CASIEHSTDTQYF.

This clonotype was detected only a few times. V usage is TRBV6-5 and J usage is TRBJ2-1, with a possible D match to TRBD1 (6 bases). The CDR3 is made up of 15 amino acids. V lost 2 bases to trimming and J lost 8 bases, with 16 bases between them. Germline V gene data show CDR1 as MNHEY and CDR2 as SVGAGI. The DNA of the CDR3 is TGTGCCAGCAGTTACGGGGCAGGGGAAATCGATGAGCAGTTCTTC. This codes for CASSYGAGEIDEQFF.

This chain connects TRBV28 to TRBJ1-2; 11 bases align to TRBD1. Germline V gene data show CDR1 as MDHEN and CDR2 as SYDVKM. The CDR3 is 16 amino acids. V lost 4 bases and J lost 1; bases outside the gene matches: 5. The CDR3 coding sequence is TGTGCCAGCAGTTCTCAGGACAGGGGGCATAACTATGGCTACACCTTC. It translates to CASSSQDRGHNYGYTF.